This TCR beta chain was sequenced for a study of blood T cell repertoires in COVID-19. Study as a whole: The origin of the acute and convalescent COVID-19 samples was the United States, Italy and Spain. Nucleic acid was either cDNA or gDNA, and it came from T cells, B-cell-depleted T cells, or PBMCs.

Germline V CDR1 and CDR2: MNHNS, SASEGT. The V end was cut by 6 bases, the J end by 5 bases, with 10 bases between. There are 12 residues in the CDR3. As handled by the study authors: Amplified reference gene primers provided the basis for estimating nucleated cell counts. Here immunoSEQ multiplex PCR was the method, and the copy in TCRdb shows in-frame clones only, minus some. V and J calls and clone size are as listed in that table; D and trimming were resolved from the DNA. Seen here are 200,000 to 300,000 clones, roughly four fifths observed once, and the top ten hold 9.5% to 15%. This TCR was sampled from a woman aged 60 to 75 with active or convalescent COVID-19. The rearrangement uses TRBV6-1 and TRBJ1-1; perhaps TRBD1 as D (5 bases). The sample taken for sequencing was peripheral blood. CDR3 coding DNA: TGTGCCAGCAGGCAGGGAAGGACTGAAGCTTTCTTT. Translating gives CASRQGRTEAFF.